This T cell receptor (beta chain) emerged from a study of radiotherapy plus CTLA-4 blockade in lung cancer. Participants had chemo-refractory metastatic non-small-cell lung cancer and were treated with focal radiation plus ipilimumab CTLA-4 blockade. This table comes from immunoSEQ multiplex PCR, and its TCRdb copy is limited to in-frame clones, with some not included. The repertoire holds around 120,000 clones, with about 83% as singletons. Study outcomes and limitations: Clones derived from tumor TCRs expanded in blood after radiotherapy plus ipilimumab. The best predictor of response was reported to be early blood T cell clone dynamics, with interferon-beta.

With regard to this clone: Its antigen is undetermined.

CDR1 and CDR2 from the germline V gene are KGHSH and LQKENI. The V segment lost 6 bases and the J segment 5 bases; nucleotides outside the gene matches: 4. CDR3 length: 13 residues. This specimen was peripheral blood, taken from a patient treated with radiotherapy plus ipilimumab. This chain connects TRBV18 to TRBJ1-5; TRBD1 agrees at 7 bases. The receptor was derived from a human donor with non-small cell lung cancer who had a partial response to radiotherapy plus ipilimumab. The chain's CDR3 is CASSPGTDQPQHF. The CDR3 DNA sequence: TGTGCCAGCTCCCCGGGGACAGATCAGCCCCAGCATTTT. Based on the CDR3 plus reference TRBV18 and TRBJ1-5, the full variable domain is NAGVMQNPRHLVRRRGQEARLRCSPMKGHSHVYWYRQLPEEGLKFMVYLQKENIIDESGMPKERFSAEFPKEGPSILRIQQVVRGDSAAYFCASSPGTDQPQHFGDGTRLSIL.